These T cell receptor beta chains were read from a single sample in a study of shared clonotypes between healthy human individuals. Data came from immunoSEQ multiplex PCR; TCRdb stores just in-frame clones and leaves some out. The sample records about 1.1 million clones, approximately 80% being singletons. The sequencing sample was made of memory CD4+ T cells from PBMCs. The receptors come from a man younger than 35 in good health. Some clones in this sample may be carry-over from other donors' samples. The CDR3 runs from the conserved cysteine through the conserved F or W. Each record gives: clone size, V gene, J gene, D gene, CDR3 DNA, CDR3 protein. A D gene is named only where the DNA matches it firmly. A row's size may be missing; if present it is once, few, many or a size class.

NA	TRBV6-5	TRBJ2-1	TRBD2	TGTGCCAGCAGTTACTCGACGGGAGGTATTCAGTTCTTC	CASSYSTGGIQFF
NA	TRBV7-3	TRBJ1-1	NA	TGTGCCAGCAGCCGTGACATGAACACTGAAGCTTTCTTT	CASSRDMNTEAFF
many	TRBV18	TRBJ1-2	NA	TGTGCCAGCTCAGCCGGGACGGACGATGGCTACACCTTC	CASSAGTDDGYTF
NA	TRBV28	TRBJ1-4	NA	TGTGCCAGCAGTCCATGGACGCATAATGAAAAACTGTTTTTT	CASSPWTHNEKLFF
NA	TRBV29-1	TRBJ2-3	NA	TGCAGCGTCGATAAGGAGGATACGCAGTATTTT	CSVDKEDTQYF
NA	TRBV7-3	TRBJ2-3	NA	TGTGCCAGCAGTCAGGGAGCAGATACGCAGTATTTT	CASSQGADTQYF
NA	TRBV5-1	TRBJ2-1	TRBD1	TGCGCCAGCAGCTTGGGAGGGGGCGAACCGGTTGAGCAGTTCTTC	CASSLGGGEPVEQFF
NA	TRBV6-1	TRBJ2-6	NA	TGTGCCAGCAGTGAAGCGTCCGTCCTGACTTTC	CASSEASVLTF
NA	TRBV4-2	TRBJ1-2	NA	TGTGCCAGCAGCCAAGTTATAACAGGCTCCTTCTATGGCTACACCTTC	CASSQVITGSFYGYTF
NA	TRBV10-3	TRBJ1-2	NA	TGTGCCATCAGTGAGATCAGGGTTGACTATGGCTACACCTTC	CAISEIRVDYGYTF
NA	TRBV5-4	TRBJ2-5	TRBD1	TGTGCCAGCAGCCTAGGGACAGGGCGACTCTCGGGCGAGACCCAGTACTTC	CASSLGTGRLSGETQYF
NA	TRBV18	TRBJ1-1	NA	TGTGCCAGCTCACCAAAAGGGCTCAACACTGAAGCTTTCTTT	CASSPKGLNTEAFF
NA	TRBV28	TRBJ1-2	TRBD1	TGTGCCACCGGGGGACAGCATAACTATGGCTACACCTTC	CATGGQHNYGYTF
NA	TRBV18	TRBJ1-1	NA	TGTGCCAGCTCACCAGGGACCCTTGAAGCTTTCTTT	CASSPGTLEAFF
NA	TRBV19	TRBJ2-7	TRBD1	TGTGCCAGTAGCCTGGACAGGGCTAGGGAGCAGTACTTC	CASSLDRAREQYF
NA	TRBV21-1	TRBJ1-1	NA	TGTGCCAGCAGCAAATTCCCCCGACAGGAGAGAACTGAAGCTTTCTTT	CASSKFPRQERTEAFF
NA	TRBV30	TRBJ2-5	NA	TGTGCCTGGAGTGTAGGGGCTTACCAAGAGACCCAGTACTTC	CAWSVGAYQETQYF
NA	TRBV18	TRBJ1-1	TRBD1	TGTGCCAGCTCACCACCCGGGACAGCGAACACTGAAGCTTTCTTT	CASSPPGTANTEAFF
NA	TRBV11-3	TRBJ2-1	NA	TGTGCCAGCAGCCCAGGGGCGGGAGTCCACAATGAGCAGTTCTTC	CASSPGAGVHNEQFF
NA	TRBV6-1	TRBJ2-5	TRBD2	TGTGCCAGCAGTGGGGCGCCTAGCGGGAGAGCCAGCCAAGAGACCCAGTACTTC	CASSGAPSGRASQETQYF
NA	TRBV5-1	TRBJ2-2	NA	TGCGCCAGCAGCTCCGACGTGGGCGGGGAGCTGTTTTTT	CASSSDVGGELFF
NA	TRBV6-5	TRBJ2-3	TRBD1	TGTGCCAGCAGTTACAGGACAGGGACAGATACGCAGTATTTT	CASSYRTGTDTQYF
NA	TRBV27	TRBJ2-6	NA	TGTGCCAGCAGACCCGGACGCCGGACCCTCTCTGGGGCCAACGTCCTGACTTTC	CASRPGRRTLSGANVLTF
NA	TRBV11-3	TRBJ2-4	NA	TGTGCCAGCAGCACCGGACAGGAGGGCATTCAGTACTTC	CASSTGQEGIQYF
NA	TRBV4-1	TRBJ2-5	NA	TGCGCCAGCAGCCGCCAGCCCTGGGCCCAAGAGACCCAGTACTTC	CASSRQPWAQETQYF
NA	TRBV28	TRBJ1-1	NA	TGTGCCAGCAGTTTAGTTTCGTTTTACGGGAACACTGAAGCTTTCTTT	CASSLVSFYGNTEAFF
NA	TRBV9	TRBJ1-3	NA	TGTGCCAGCAGCTTTAGGACAGAAGGAAACACCATATATTTT	CASSFRTEGNTIYF
NA	TRBV6-1	TRBJ1-1	TRBD1	TGTGCCAGCAGCTGGGACAGGATGAACACTGAAGCTTTCTTT	CASSWDRMNTEAFF
few	TRBV19	TRBJ1-5	NA	TGTGCCAGTAGTATTGGCATAGACAGCAATCAGCCCCAGCATTTT	CASSIGIDSNQPQHF
NA	TRBV19	TRBJ2-3	TRBD2	TGTGCCAGTAGCCGAAAGCGGGACGGGGATACGCAGTATTTT	CASSRKRDGDTQYF
NA	TRBV7-2	TRBJ2-5	NA	TGTGCCAGCAGCTTAGGCCTAAAGGTAGTAGGAGAGACCCAGTACTTC	CASSLGLKVVGETQYF
NA	TRBV11-2	TRBJ1-3	TRBD1	TGTGCCAGCCGTAACACAGGGGGGGCTGGAAACACCATATATTTT	CASRNTGGAGNTIYF
NA	TRBV5-1	TRBJ2-5	NA	TGCGCCAGCAGCTTAGGACAGATGAAAGAGACCCAGTACTTC	CASSLGQMKETQYF
NA	TRBV11-2	TRBJ2-3	TRBD2	TGTGCCAGCAGCTTAGCGCCATTAGCGGGAACAGATACGCAGTATTTT	CASSLAPLAGTDTQYF
NA	TRBV6-5	TRBJ1-2	NA	TGTGCCATCAGGACAGCAGATAACTATGGCTACACCTTC	CAIRTADNYGYTF
NA	TRBV6-1	TRBJ2-1	NA	TGTGCCTCTGATATGGGGCGGGAGCAGTTCTTC	CASDMGREQFF
NA	TRBV4-2	TRBJ2-1	TRBD2	TGTGCCAGCAGCCGGAGGACTAGCGGGAGTTACAATGAGCAGTTCTTC	CASSRRTSGSYNEQFF
few	TRBV19	TRBJ2-1	TRBD2	TGTGCCAGTAGTAGGCTAGCGGGGGGCAATGAGCAGTTCTTC	CASSRLAGGNEQFF
many	TRBV5-1	TRBJ2-7	NA	TGCGCCAGCAGCTGGGGGGGACAGTCTACCTACGAGCAGTACTTC	CASSWGGQSTYEQYF
few	TRBV5-1	TRBJ2-7	TRBD1	TGCGCCAGCAGCCAAATACCGGGACAGGCCACCTACGAGCAGTACTTC	CASSQIPGQATYEQYF
NA	TRBV5-1	TRBJ1-1	NA	TGCGCCAGCAGCTGGCAGCGCAACACTGAAGCTTTCTTT	CASSWQRNTEAFF
NA	TRBV7-2	TRBJ2-7	TRBD2	TGTGCCAGCAGCCACCGGGGACTAGCGGCATACGAGCAGTACTTC	CASSHRGLAAYEQYF
NA	TRBV7-2	TRBJ1-1	NA	TGTGCCAGCAGCTTAGTTTTTGGGGGGGAGACTGAAGCTTTCTTT	CASSLVFGGETEAFF
few	TRBV5-6	TRBJ1-1	NA	TGTGCCAGCAGCTTGGAACCAGGGTCGAACACTGAAGCTTTCTTT	CASSLEPGSNTEAFF
NA	TRBV2	TRBJ1-1	NA	TGTGCCAGCAGCCGGGCAGAGAACACTGAAGCTTTCTTT	CASSRAENTEAFF
NA	TRBV6-1	TRBJ2-7	NA	TGTGCCAGCAGTCTCACGAGTGGGGTTTGGTACGAGCAGTACTTC	CASSLTSGVWYEQYF
few	TRBV28	TRBJ1-1	TRBD1	TGTGCCAGCAGTCAGACTCGGACAGGGAGGGCTGAAGCTTTCTTT	CASSQTRTGRAEAFF
few	TRBV19	TRBJ2-1	TRBD1	TGTGCCAGTACCCCCAGGGGGGACAGGGGTAGGTATGAGCAGTTCTTC	CASTPRGDRGRYEQFF
few	TRBV5-6	TRBJ2-7	NA	TGTGCCAGCAGCTTACAGGGTGGAGGCTACGAGCAGTACTTC	CASSLQGGGYEQYF
NA	TRBV14	TRBJ2-5	NA	TGTGCCAGCAGCCTCTGGGAGACCCAGTACTTC	CASSLWETQYF
NA	TRBV4-2	TRBJ2-3	TRBD2	TGTGCCAGCAGCCAGGAGACTAGCGGGAGGATAGATACGCAGTATTTT	CASSQETSGRIDTQYF
once	TRBV7-3	TRBJ2-3	NA	TGTGCCAACAGCTTAGTCGGGAGTTCGATACGGGCAGATACGCAGTATTTT	CANSLVGSSIRADTQYF
NA	TRBV27	TRBJ2-7	NA	TGTGCCAGCAGTTGGACAGGAGGGATCGGCGAGCAGTACTTC	CASSWTGGIGEQYF